This T cell receptor (beta chain) was retrieved from a study of human T cells and chemical hapten exposure (dated by TCRdb to about 2021). Describing the broader study: For sensitization, 2% DPC in acetone was applied to an approximately 2 cm by approximately 2 cm area of upper inner arm skin. Throughout the approximately 26-week study period, patients were also given weekly therapeutic DPC doses on the scalp. Patch testing on the upper back used Finn chambers containing 0.01% DPC, with scoring done after 6 days according to International Contact Dermatitis Research Group standards. Alopecia areata with under or over 50% scalp involvement, alopecia totalis and alopecia universalis were represented in the patient cohort, which was mostly female. Libraries were pooled for sequencing, and per-sample TCR yields varied mainly because of small differences in library volumes within the pool. The study tracked peripheral blood TCR repertoire changes in vivo during primary and secondary sensitization to the hapten diphenylcyclopropenone (DPC) in alopecia patients. Patient blood was sampled pre-sensitization (week 0) and at 2, 6 and about 24 weeks after DPC sensitization. For TCR sequencing, blood came from 25 to 30 alopecia patients at anywhere from one to four time points (pre-sensitization, 2, 6 and 24 weeks).

The sample's time point label, decoded: pre-sensitization, week 0. Sample treatment or condition, as interpreted from the label and publication: therapeutic diphenylcyclopropenone sensitization with weekly scalp DPC. At every patch-test visit, the blood draw took place before the patch test was put on. To be eligible, patients had to be aged 18 to 70, diagnosed with alopecia and judged suitable for DPC therapy, while pregnant patients were excluded. Total RNA was isolated from unfractionated whole blood collected in Tempus Blood RNA tubes. Library method: RACE. These reads were obtained on a NextSeq 500. Library preparation attached unique molecular identifiers to individual cDNA molecules for quantitative, reproducible TCR counting. Both TCR alpha and TCR beta chains were sequenced from each blood RNA sample. The paper's data handling went like this. The median number of TCRs per sample was approximately 98,000, ranging from about 23,224 to 690,600. V, J and CDR3 annotation of the TCR reads was performed with the Decombinator software suite. For PS versus PT1 abundance plots, all samples were subsampled to the same number of TCRs (28,000). Expanded TCRs were defined as absent before sensitization and observed at least eight times at the 2-week time point. TCRdb reworked the public reads: Q25 trimming with fastp, MiXCR clone assembly, productive beta chains retained. Records with the same CDR3 protein are collapsed into one entry carrying the most frequent genes and DNA. TCRdb's processing, not the authors' own work, is the source of the V and J calls. The sample table shows approximately 260,000 distinct CDR3 sequences, and 7.5% to 8% are seen once. Approximately 1.2% of the sample comes from the top ten.

Comment on this clonotype: The target of this receptor is not known. No per-base quality is available; no much larger clone lies one base away.

What the work shows at the level of the full study, not this receptor alone: After repeated subsampling, the strength of the expansion versus patch-test correlation and the threshold at which it became significant changed. A positive correlation was found between the number of PT1 expanded TCRs and patch test score, with significance reached at thresholds 8, 16 and 32 but not 4. Expanded TCRs formed significantly more large CDR3 similarity clusters than pre-sensitization or healthy control sets, consistent with antigen-driven responses. DPC sensitization did not change the number of TCRs with a frequency above 1 in 1000, and there was no evidence of changes in global repertoire structure. Because all patients had alopecia, a presumed autoimmune disease, the immune response of the patients might differ from that of healthy individuals.

Sequences SGHTA (CDR1) and FQGTGA (CDR2) are obtained from the germline V gene. Trimming takes 1 base from V and 4 bases from J, and the germline ends sit 11 bases apart. The CDR3 holds 15 amino acids from the cysteine to the phenylalanine. Kept here is only the CDR3 DNA, which spans 45 bases and is read in frame from base 1. The rearranged segments are TRBV7-3 and TRBJ2-1; the D region possibly corresponds to TRBD1 (5 bases align). Specimen: whole blood, collected in connection with sensitization to the hapten diphenylcyclopropenone (DPC). This TCR was recovered from a man between 18 and 35 years old with alopecia areata. Some clones in this sample may be carry-over from other donors' samples. The CDR3: CASSLSGAVYNEQFF. The DNA is TGTGCCAGCAGCTTAAGTGGGGCGGTTTACAATGAGCAGTTCTTC.